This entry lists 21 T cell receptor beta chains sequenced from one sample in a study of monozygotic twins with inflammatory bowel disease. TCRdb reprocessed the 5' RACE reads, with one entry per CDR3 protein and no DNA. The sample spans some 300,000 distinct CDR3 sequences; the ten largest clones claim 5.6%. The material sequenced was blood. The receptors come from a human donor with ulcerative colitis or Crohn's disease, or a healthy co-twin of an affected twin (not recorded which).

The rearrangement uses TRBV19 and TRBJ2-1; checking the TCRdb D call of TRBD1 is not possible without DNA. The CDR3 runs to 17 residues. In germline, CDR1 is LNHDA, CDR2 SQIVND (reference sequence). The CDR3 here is CASRPYPGVRSYNEQFF.

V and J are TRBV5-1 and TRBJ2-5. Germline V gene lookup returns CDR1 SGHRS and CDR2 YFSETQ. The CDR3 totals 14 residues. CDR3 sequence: CASSLVGYSGTQYF.

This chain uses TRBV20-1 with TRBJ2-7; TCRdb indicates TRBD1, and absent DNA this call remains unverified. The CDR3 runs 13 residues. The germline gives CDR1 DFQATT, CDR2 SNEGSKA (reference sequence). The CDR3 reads CSARPTGVSEQYF.

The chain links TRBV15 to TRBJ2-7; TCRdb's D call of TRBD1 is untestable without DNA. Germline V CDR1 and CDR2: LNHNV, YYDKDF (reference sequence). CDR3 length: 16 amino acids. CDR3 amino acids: CATSRGGGEDSYEQYF.

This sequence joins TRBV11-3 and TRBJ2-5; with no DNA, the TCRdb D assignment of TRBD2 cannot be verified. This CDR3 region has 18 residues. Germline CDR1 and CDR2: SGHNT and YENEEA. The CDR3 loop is CASSLDAERECFQETQYF.

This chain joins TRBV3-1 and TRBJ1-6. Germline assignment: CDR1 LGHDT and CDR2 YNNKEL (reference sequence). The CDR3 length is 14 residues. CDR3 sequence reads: CASSPTGSNSPLHF.

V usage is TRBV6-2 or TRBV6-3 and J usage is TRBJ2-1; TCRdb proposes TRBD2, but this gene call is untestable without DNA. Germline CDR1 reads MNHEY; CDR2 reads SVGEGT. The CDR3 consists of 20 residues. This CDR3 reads CASSSHPTSGGRSSYNEQFF.

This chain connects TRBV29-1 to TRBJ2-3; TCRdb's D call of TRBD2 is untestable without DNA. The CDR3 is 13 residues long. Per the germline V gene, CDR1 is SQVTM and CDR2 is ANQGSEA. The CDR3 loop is CSVGGSMTDTQYF.

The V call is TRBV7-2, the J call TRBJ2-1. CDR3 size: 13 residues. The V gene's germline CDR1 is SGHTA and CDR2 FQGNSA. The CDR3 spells CASSPIVVNEQFF.

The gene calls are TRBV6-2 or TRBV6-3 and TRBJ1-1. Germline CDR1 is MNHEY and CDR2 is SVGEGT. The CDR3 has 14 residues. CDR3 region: CASSRAQLNTEAFF.

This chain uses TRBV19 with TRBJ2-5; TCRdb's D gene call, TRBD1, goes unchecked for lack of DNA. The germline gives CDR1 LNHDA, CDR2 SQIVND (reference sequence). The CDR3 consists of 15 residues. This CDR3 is CASSPTPLGKETQYF.

CDR3 sequence: CASSLEPPRGYTF. The chain links TRBV7-2 to TRBJ1-2. Germline V gene data show CDR1 as SGHTA and CDR2 as FQGNSA. This CDR3 contains 13 residues.

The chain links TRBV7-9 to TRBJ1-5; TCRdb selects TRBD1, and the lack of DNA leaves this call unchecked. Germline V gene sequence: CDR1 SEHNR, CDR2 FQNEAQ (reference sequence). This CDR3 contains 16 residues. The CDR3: CASSPQTQRAVQPQHF.

The CDR3 sequence is CAWSVDKLYEQYF. V gene TRBV30 combines with J gene TRBJ2-7. The CDR3 runs to 13 residues. Germline values: CDR1 GTSNPN, CDR2 SVGIG (reference sequence).

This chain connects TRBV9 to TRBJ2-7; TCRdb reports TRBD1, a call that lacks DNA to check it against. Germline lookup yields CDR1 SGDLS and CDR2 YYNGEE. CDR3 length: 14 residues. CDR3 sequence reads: CASSLRDGAGEQYF.

The CDR3 loop reads CASSLINPGTGNEQFF. The rearrangement uses TRBV28 and TRBJ2-1; TCRdb's assignment of TRBD1 cannot be checked, as there is no DNA. Germline CDR1 reads MDHEN; CDR2 reads SYDVKM. CDR3 length: 16 amino acids.

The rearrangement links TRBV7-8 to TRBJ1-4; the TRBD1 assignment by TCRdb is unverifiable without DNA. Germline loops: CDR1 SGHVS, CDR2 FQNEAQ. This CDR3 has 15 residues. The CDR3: CASSLVGDLNEKLFF.

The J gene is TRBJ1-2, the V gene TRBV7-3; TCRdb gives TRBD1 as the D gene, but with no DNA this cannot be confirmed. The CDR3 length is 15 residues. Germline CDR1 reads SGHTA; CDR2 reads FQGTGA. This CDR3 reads CASSQEGHLNYGYTF. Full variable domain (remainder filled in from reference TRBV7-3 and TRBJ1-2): GAGVSQTPSNKVTEKGKYVELRCDPISGHTALYWYRQSLGQGPEFLIYFQGTGAADDSGLPNDRFFAVRPEGSVSTLKIQRTERGDSAVYLCASSQEGHLNYGYTFGSGTRLTVV.

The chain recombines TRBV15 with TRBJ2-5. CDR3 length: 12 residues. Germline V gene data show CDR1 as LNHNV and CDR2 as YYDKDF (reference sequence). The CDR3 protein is CATSRDIPAQYF.

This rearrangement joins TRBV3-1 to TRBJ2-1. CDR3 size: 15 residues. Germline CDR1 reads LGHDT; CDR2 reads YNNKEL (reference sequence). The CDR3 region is CASSPWRPEYNEQFF.

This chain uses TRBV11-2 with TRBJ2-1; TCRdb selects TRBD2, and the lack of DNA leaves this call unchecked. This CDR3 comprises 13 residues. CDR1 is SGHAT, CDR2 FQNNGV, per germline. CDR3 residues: CANGLAGGNEQFF.